This T cell receptor (beta chain) originates from a study of PD-1 blockade in classical Hodgkin lymphoma. Profiling relied on immunoSEQ multiplex PCR, and the TCRdb table lists in-frame clones only, not all of them. The data hold tens of thousands of clones, with 89% observed a single time. Whole-study results and caveats: Baseline diversity was lower in partial responders and progressors than complete responders. TCR diversity in CD4+, not CD8+, cells rose significantly by C4D1.

Turning to this clone: What it binds is unknown.

Each and every patient relapsed after autologous stem cell transplantation, and patients got differing brentuximab vedotin exposure. Germline assignment: CDR1 SGHVS and CDR2 FQNEAQ. The CDR3 has 14 residues. The V gene lost 10 bases and the J gene lost 6 bases, with 19 bases spanning the gap. V and J are TRBV7-8 and TRBJ1-5; no clear D gene. The sequence was obtained from a human donor with classical Hodgkin lymphoma. Sample: peripheral blood mononuclear cells (PBMCs), taken before the second cycle of nivolumab. The CDR3 is CATTVWGVGQPQHF. The CDR3 DNA is TGTGCCACCACCGTCTGGGGTGTCGGTCAGCCCCAGCATTTT.